The 11 T cell receptor beta chains below were found in one sample sequenced in a study of T cell repertoires in cytomegalovirus infection. Each CDR3 protein is one row after TCRdb ran MiXCR on the reads. The data show about 920,000 distinct CDR3 sequences, more than 25% seen once. No antigens are known for them. Material: cultured CD8+ T cells from PBMCs, obtained from culture after CMV antigen stimulation. These receptors were collected from a human donor in good health (CMV status not recorded). Some clones in this sample may be carry-over from other donors' samples.

The chain recombines TRBV7-9 with TRBJ2-3, with a possible D match to TRBD1 (5 bases). Germline CDR1 SEHNR, CDR2 FQNEAQ (reference sequence). Between the trimmed V and J ends, which lost 5 bases and 4 bases, there was a span of 16 bases. The CDR3 loop spans 15 amino acids. The CDR3 reads CASSPPRAVPDTQYF. CDR3 sequence (DNA): TGTGCCAGCAGCCCCCCCAGGGCAGTTCCAGATACGCAGTATTTT.

This clonotype was counted a few times. This chain connects TRBV6-2 or TRBV6-3 to TRBJ1-1; a weak D match, TRBD1 (5 bases). This CDR3 has 16 amino acids. V lost 0 bases and J 3 bases, leaving 14 bases between the germline ends. The germline CDR1 and CDR2 sequences are MNHEY and SVGEGT. The CDR3 coding sequence is TGTGCCAGCAGTTACTCGACAGTGCGGGCGGACACTGAAGCTTTCTTT. Translated, it gives CASSYSTVRADTEAFF.

The chain couples TRBV5-6 to TRBJ2-3; no clear D gene. The CDR3 sequence is 15 residues long. Trimming removed 4 bases at V and 5 bases at J, with 17 bases between. In germline, CDR1 is SGHDT, CDR2 YYEEEE. The CDR3 coding sequence is TGTGCCAGCAGCCTTGTGTTTTCCCTAGTAGATACGCAGTATTTT. Encoded protein: CASSLVFSLVDTQYF.

This clonotype was seen repeatedly, ten times or more. This sequence joins TRBV7-9 and TRBJ1-1; D call uncertain. This CDR3 is built from 12 residues. Germline assignment: CDR1 SEHNR and CDR2 FQNEAQ (reference sequence). The V gene lost 1 base and the J gene lost 6 bases, with 6 bases spanning the gap. DNA of the CDR3: TGTGCCAGCAGCTTAGGTCTGGCTGAAGCTTTCTTT. This gives the protein CASSLGLAEAFF.

This clonotype was seen a few times. The V call is TRBV2, the J call TRBJ2-1; D is unresolved. V lost 6 bases and J lost 0, with 9 bases in between. The CDR3 length is 14 residues. Per germline, CDR1 SNHLY and CDR2 FYNNEI. The CDR3 DNA follows: TGTGCCAGCAGCGACGGTAGCTCCTACAATGAGCAGTTCTTC. It codes for CASSDGSSYNEQFF.

This clonotype was observed a few times. The J gene is TRBJ1-2, the V gene TRBV5-4, with TRBD1 identical over 7 bases. The CDR3 has 15 residues. The trim removed 0 bases at V and 6 bases at J, leaving 8 bases unmatched. CDR1 SGHNT and CDR2 YYREEE come from the germline V gene (reference sequence). The CDR3 region has the DNA TGTGCCAGCAGCTTGGGACAGGGTGGACTAAATGGCTACACCTTC. It codes for CASSLGQGGLNGYTF.

This chain connects TRBV12-3 or TRBV12-4 to TRBJ2-3; weak D call: TRBD1 (7 bases). The CDR3 sequence is 14 residues long. The germline V and J ends were trimmed by 7 bases and 2 bases, with 13 bases remaining between them. The CDR3 loop is CASTAGQNTDTQYF. CDR3 sequence (DNA): TGTGCCAGCACCGCGGGACAGAACACAGATACGCAGTATTTT.

The chain is built from TRBV20-1 and TRBJ2-2; unclear D gene. The V end was cut by 2 bases, the J end by 0 bases, with 7 bases between. This CDR3 contains 14 residues. CDR1 and CDR2 from the germline V gene are DFQATT and SNEGSKA (reference sequence). The CDR3 DNA follows: TGCAGTGCTAGAACTCGGACGAACACCGGGGAGCTGTTTTTT. This codes for CSARTRTNTGELFF.

The chain links TRBV6-6 to TRBJ1-2; perhaps TRBD1 as D (5 bases). The V gene lost 0 bases and the J gene lost 2 bases, with 16 bases spanning the gap. The CDR3 length is 17 residues. CDR1 and CDR2 (germline): MNHNY, SVGAGI (reference sequence). The CDR3: CASSYSTGGEGNYGYTF. In DNA form, the CDR3 reads TGTGCCAGCAGTTACTCTACCGGGGGAGAGGGAAACTATGGCTACACCTTC.

The rearrangement uses TRBV29-1 and TRBJ2-1; 7 nucleotides agree with TRBD2. The CDR3 contains 14 residues. V was pared by 3 bases and J by 3 bases, with 5 bases of the junction left unmatched. Germline V CDR1 and CDR2: SQVTM, ANQGSEA. CDR3 DNA: TGCAGCGTTGATAAGCGGGGCCGCTACAATGAGCAGTTCTTC. Translation: CSVDKRGRYNEQFF.

This clonotype has a count of ten or more. The rearrangement joins TRBV7-2 to TRBJ2-2; TRBD1 might be the D (6 bases). The CDR3 is made up of 16 amino acids. Germline CDR1 is SGHTA and CDR2 is FQGNSA. V dropped 1 base and J dropped 4 bases, with 13 bases sitting between them. The CDR3 protein is CASSLGPGAITGELFF. The DNA for the CDR3 is TGTGCCAGCAGCTTAGGTCCAGGGGCTATCACCGGGGAGCTGTTTTTT.